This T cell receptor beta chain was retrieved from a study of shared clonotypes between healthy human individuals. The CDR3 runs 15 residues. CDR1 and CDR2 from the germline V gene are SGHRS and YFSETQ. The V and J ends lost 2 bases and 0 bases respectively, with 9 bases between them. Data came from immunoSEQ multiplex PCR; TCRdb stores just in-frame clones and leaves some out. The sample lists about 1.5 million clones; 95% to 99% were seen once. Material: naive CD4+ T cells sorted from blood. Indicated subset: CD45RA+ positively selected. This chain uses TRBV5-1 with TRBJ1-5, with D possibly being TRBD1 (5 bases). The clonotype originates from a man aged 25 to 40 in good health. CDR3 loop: CASSFGGDSNQPQHF. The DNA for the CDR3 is TGCGCCAGCAGCTTTGGGGGGGATAGCAATCAGCCCCAGCATTTT.